This record looks at one T cell receptor beta chain sequence and its context. The data belong to a study of blood T cell repertoires in COVID-19. Study in general: Whether acute or convalescent, the COVID-19 samples came from the United States, Italy and Spain. Sources were T cells, B-cell-depleted T cells, or PBMCs; the material itself was cDNA or gDNA.

Trimming cost V 3 bases and J 10 bases, with 15 bases left between them. Germline assignment: CDR1 SQVTM and CDR2 ANQGSEA. The CDR3 runs 12 residues. Ages ranged from about 18 to 89 years, with residence in 24 US areas. Donors of Cohort 3 who recovered were those that had two negative PCRs, clearance, or symptom resolution. The assay was immunoSEQ multiplex PCR, and TCRdb's table has in-frame clones only and misses some. The sample has 170,000 or so clones; about 90% are singletons. This sequence was found in a woman aged 45-60 years who had recovered from COVID-19. Sequenced material: PBMCs or T cells enriched from blood (not recorded which). This rearrangement joins TRBV29-1 to TRBJ1-1; D remains ambiguous. The CDR3 loop is CSVESWGVAAFF. CDR3 nucleotide sequence: TGCAGCGTTGAGTCCTGGGGAGTGGCAGCTTTCTTT.